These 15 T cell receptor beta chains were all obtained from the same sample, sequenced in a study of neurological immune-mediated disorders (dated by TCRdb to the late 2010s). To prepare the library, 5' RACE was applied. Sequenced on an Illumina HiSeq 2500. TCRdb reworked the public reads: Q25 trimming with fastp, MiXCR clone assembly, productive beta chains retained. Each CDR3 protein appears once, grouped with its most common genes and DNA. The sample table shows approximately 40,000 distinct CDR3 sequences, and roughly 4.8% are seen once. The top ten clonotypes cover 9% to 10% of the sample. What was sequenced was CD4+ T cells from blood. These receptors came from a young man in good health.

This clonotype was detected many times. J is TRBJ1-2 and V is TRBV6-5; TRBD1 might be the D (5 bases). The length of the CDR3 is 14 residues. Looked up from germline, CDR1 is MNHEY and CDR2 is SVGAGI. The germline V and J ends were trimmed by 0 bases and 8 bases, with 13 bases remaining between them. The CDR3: CASSYSGTPHGYTF. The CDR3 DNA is TGTGCCAGCAGTTACTCCGGGACGCCGCACGGCTACACCTTC.

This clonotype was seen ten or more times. The CDR3 nucleotides are TGTGCCAGCAGCCTTGGGAGCGGAGATAGCAATCAGCCCCAGCATTTT. It codes for CASSLGSGDSNQPQHF. The chain is built from TRBV12-3 or TRBV12-4 and TRBJ1-5; D ambiguous. This CDR3 contains 16 residues. V was cut by 6 bases and J by 0 bases, with 15 bases left in between.

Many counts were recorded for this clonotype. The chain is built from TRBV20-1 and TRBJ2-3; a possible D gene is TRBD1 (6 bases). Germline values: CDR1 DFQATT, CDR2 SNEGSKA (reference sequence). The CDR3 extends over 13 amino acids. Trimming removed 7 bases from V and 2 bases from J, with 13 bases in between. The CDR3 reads CSGRDIFTDTQYF. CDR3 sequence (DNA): TGCAGTGGTAGGGACATATTCACAGATACGCAGTATTTT.

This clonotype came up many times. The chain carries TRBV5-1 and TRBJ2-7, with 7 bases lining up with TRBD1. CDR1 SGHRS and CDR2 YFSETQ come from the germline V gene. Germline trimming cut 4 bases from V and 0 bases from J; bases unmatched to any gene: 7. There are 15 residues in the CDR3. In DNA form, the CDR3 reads TGCGCCAGCAGCCAGGGACAGTGGAGCTCCTACGAGCAGTACTTC. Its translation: CASSQGQWSSYEQYF. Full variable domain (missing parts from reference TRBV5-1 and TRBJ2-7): KAGVTQTPRYLIKTRGQQVTLSCSPISGHRSVSWYQQTPGQGLQFLFEYFSETQRNKGNFPGRFSGRQFSNSRSEMNVSTLELGDSALYLCASSQGQWSSYEQYFGPGTRLTVT.

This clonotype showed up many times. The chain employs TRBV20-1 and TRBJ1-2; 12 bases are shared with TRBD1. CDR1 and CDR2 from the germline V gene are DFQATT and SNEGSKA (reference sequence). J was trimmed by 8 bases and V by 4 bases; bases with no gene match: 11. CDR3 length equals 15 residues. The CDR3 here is CSAMGKGQGARGYTF. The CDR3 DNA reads TGCAGTGCTATGGGAAAGGGACAGGGGGCGCGAGGCTACACCTTC.

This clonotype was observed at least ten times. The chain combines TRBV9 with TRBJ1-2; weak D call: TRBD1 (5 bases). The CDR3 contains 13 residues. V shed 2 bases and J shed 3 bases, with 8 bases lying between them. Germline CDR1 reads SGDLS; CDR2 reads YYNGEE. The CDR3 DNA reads TGTGCCAGCAGCGTGGCAGGGCACTATGGCTACACCTTC. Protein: CASSVAGHYGYTF.

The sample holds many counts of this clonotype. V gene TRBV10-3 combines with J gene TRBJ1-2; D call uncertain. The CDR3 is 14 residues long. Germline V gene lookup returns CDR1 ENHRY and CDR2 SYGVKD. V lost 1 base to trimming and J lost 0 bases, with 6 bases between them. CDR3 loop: CAISEWGTNYGYTF. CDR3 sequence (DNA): TGTGCCATCAGTGAGTGGGGAACTAACTATGGCTACACCTTC.

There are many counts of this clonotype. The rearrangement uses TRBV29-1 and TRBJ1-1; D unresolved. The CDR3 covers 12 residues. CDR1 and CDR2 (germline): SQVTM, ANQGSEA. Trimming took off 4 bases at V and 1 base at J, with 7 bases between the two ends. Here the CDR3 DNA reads TGCAGCGTTGTAATCACGAACACTGAAGCTTTCTTT. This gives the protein CSVVITNTEAFF.

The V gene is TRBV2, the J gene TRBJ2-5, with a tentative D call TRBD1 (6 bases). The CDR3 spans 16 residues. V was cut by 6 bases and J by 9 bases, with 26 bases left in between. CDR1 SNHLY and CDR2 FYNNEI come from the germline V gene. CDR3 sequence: CASRGRADRPGGAQYF. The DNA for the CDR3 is TGTGCCAGCAGGGGGCGGGCCGACAGGCCCGGTGGGGCCCAGTACTTC.

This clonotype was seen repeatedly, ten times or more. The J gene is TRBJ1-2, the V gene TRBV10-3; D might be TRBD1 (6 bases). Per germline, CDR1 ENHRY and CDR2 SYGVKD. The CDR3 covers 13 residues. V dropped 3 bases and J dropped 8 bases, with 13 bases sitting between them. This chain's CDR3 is CAISELYRDGYTF. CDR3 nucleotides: TGTGCCATCAGTGAACTCTACAGGGACGGCTACACCTTC.

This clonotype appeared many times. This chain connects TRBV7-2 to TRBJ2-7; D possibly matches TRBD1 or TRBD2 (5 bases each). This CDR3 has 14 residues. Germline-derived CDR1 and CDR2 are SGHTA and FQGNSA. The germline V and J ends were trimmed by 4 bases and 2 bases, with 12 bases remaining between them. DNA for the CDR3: TGTGCCAGCAGCTACACGGTGGGGGCCTACGAGCAGTACTTC. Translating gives CASSYTVGAYEQYF.

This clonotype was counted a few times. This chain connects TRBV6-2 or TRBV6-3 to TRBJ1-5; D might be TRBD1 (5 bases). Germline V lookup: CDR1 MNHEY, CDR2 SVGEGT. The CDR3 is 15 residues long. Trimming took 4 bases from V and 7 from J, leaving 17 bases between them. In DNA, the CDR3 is TGTGCCAGCAGTTCCGGACAAGCAGCCGCCCAGCCCCAGCATTTT. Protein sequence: CASSSGQAAAQPQHF.

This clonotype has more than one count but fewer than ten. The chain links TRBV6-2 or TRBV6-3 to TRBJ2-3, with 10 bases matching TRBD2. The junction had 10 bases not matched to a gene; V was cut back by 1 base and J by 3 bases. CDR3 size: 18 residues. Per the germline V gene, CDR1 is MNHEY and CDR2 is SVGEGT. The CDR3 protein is CASSYWKTRSGGTDTQYF. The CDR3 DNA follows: TGTGCCAGCAGTTACTGGAAGACCCGTAGCGGGGGGACAGATACGCAGTATTTT.

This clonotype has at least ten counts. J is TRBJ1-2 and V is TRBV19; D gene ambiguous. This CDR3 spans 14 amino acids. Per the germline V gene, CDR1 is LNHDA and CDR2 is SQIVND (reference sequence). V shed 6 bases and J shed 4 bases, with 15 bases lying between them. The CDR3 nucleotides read TGTGCCAGTAGGCCCCCCCATGGATTCTATGGCTACACCTTC. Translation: CASRPPHGFYGYTF.

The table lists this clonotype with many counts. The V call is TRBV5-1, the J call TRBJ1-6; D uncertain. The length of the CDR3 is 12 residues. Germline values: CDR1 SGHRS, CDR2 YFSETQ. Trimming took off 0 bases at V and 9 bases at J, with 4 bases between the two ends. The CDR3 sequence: CASSLESSPLHF. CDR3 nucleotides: TGCGCCAGCAGCTTGGAGAGTTCACCCCTCCACTTT.